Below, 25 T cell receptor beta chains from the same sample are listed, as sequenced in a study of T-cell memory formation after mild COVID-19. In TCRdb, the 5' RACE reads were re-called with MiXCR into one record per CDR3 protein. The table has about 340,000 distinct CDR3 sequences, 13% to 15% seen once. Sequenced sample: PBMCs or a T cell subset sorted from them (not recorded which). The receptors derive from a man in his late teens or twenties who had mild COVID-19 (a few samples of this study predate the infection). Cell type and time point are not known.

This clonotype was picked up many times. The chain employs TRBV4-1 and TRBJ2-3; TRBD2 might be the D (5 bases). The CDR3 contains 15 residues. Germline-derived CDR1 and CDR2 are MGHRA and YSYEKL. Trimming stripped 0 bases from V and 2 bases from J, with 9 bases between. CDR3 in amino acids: CASSQDRLLTDTQYF. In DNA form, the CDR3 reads TGCGCCAGCAGCCAAGATCGACTACTCACAGATACGCAGTATTTT.

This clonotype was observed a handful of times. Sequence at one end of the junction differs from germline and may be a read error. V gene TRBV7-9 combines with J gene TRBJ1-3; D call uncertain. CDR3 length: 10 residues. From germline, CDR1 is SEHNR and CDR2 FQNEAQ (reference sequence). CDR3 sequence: CASRDTLTFF. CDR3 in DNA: TGTGCCAGCAGGGATACCCTAACGTTTTTT.

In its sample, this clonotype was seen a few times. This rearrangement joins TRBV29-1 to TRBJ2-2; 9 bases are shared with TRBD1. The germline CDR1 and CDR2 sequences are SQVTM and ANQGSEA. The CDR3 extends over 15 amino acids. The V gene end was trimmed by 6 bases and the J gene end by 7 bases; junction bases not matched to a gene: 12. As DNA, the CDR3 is TGCAGCGTGAGGAAGGGACAGGGATTCAGCGGGGAGCTGTTTTTT. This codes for CSVRKGQGFSGELFF.

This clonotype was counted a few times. CDR3 DNA: TGCAGCGTTGGGACAGGGGTGGAAGAGACCCAGTACTTC. This gives the protein CSVGTGVEETQYF. The chain has TRBV29-1 and TRBJ2-5; 9 nucleotides align to TRBD1. Germline V CDR1 and CDR2: SQVTM, ANQGSEA. The CDR3 length is 13 residues. The V gene end was trimmed by 4 bases and the J gene end by 3 bases; junction bases not matched to a gene: 3.

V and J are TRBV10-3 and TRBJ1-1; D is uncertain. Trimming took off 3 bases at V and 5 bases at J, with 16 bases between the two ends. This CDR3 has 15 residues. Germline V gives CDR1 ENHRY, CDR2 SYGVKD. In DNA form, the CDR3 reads TGTGCCATCAGTGATCGACCAGGTCACGGAACTGAAGCTTTCTTT. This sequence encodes CAISDRPGHGTEAFF.

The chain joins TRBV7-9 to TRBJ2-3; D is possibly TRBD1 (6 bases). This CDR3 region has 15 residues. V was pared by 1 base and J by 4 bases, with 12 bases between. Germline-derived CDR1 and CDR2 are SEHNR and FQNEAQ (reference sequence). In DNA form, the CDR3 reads TGTGCCAGCAGCTTAGTATGGGGGCGAGCAGATACGCAGTATTTT. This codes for CASSLVWGRADTQYF.

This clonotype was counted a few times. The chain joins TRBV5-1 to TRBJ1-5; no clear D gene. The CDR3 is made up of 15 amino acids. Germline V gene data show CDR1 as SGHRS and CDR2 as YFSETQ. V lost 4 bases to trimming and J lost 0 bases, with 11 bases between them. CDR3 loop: CASSADGYSNQPQHF. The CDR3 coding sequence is TGCGCCAGCAGCGCGGACGGTTATAGCAATCAGCCCCAGCATTTT.

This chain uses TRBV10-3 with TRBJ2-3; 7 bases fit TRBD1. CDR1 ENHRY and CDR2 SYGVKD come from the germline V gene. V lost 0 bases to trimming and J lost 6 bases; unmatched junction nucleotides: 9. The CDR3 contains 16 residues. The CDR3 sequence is CAISESSIQGVDTQYF. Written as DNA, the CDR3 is TGTGCCATCAGTGAGTCTAGTATCCAGGGGGTGGATACGCAGTATTTT.

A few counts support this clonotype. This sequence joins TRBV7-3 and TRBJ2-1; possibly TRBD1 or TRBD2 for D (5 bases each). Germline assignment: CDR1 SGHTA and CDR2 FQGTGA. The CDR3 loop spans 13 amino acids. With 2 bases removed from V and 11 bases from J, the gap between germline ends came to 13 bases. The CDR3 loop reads CASSLRDDSKQFF. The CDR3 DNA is TGTGCCAGCAGCTTACGGGACGACTCAAAGCAGTTCTTC.

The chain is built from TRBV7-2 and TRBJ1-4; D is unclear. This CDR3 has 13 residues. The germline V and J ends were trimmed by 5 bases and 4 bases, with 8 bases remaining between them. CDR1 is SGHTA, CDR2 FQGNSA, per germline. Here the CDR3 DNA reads TGTGCCAGCAGCCTCCGGTTTAATGAAAAACTGTTTTTT. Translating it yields CASSLRFNEKLFF.

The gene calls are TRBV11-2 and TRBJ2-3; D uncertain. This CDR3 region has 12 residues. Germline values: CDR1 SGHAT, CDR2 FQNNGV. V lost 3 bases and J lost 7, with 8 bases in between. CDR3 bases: TGTGCCAGCAGCTTGGGCCCGTATACGCAGTATTTT. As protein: CASSLGPYTQYF.

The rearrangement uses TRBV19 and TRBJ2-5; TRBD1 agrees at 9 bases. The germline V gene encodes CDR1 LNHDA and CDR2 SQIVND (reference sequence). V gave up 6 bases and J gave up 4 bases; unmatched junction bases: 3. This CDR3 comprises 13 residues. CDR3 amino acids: CASSNRGRETQYF. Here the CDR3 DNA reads TGTGCCAGTAGCAACAGGGGGCGAGAGACCCAGTACTTC.

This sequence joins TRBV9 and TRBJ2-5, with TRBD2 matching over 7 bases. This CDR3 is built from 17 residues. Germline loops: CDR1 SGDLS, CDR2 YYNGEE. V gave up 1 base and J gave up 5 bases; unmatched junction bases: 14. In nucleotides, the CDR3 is TGTGCCAGCAGCGTACGGGGGGACGCAAACAGTGGGGAGACCCAGTACTTC. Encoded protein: CASSVRGDANSGETQYF. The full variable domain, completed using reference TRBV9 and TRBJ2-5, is DSGVTQTPKHLITATGQRVTLRCSPRSGDLSVYWYQQSLDQGLQFLIQYYNGEERAKGNILERFSAQQFPDLHSELNLSSLELGDSALYFCASSVRGDANSGETQYFGPGTRLLVL.

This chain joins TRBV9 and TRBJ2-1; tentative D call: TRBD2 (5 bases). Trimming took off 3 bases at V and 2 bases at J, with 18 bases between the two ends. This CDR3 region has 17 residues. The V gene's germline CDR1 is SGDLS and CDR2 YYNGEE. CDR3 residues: CASSAATRIGPYNEQFF. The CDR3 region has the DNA TGTGCCAGCAGCGCTGCTACTAGGATCGGTCCCTACAATGAGCAGTTCTTC.

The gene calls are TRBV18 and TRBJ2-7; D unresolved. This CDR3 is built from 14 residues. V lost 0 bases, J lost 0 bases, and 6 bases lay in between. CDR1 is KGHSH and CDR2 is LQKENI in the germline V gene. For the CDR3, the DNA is TGTGCCAGCTCACCACCCGCCTTCTCCTACGAGCAGTACTTC. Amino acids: CASSPPAFSYEQYF.

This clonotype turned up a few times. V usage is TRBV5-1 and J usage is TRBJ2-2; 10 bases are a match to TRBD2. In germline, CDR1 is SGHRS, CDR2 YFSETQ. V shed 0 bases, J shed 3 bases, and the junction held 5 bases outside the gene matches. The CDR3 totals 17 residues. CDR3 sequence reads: CASSLDPSGGDTGELFF. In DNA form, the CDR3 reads TGCGCCAGCAGCTTGGACCCTAGCGGGGGAGACACCGGGGAGCTGTTTTTT.

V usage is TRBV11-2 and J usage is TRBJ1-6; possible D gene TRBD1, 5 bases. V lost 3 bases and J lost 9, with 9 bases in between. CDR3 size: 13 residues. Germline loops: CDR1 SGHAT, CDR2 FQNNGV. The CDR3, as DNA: TGTGCCAGCAGCTTGGGGGAGGGTTCACCCCTCCACTTT. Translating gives CASSLGEGSPLHF.

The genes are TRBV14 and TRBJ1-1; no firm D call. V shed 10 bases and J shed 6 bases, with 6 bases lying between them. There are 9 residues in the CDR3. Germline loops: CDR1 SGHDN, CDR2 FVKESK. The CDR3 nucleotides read TGTGCCATATATCCTGAAGCTTTCTTT. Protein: CAIYPEAFF.

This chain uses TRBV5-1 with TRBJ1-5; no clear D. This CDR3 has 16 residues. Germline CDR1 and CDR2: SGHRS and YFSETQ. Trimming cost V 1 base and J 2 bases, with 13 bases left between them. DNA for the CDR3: TGCGCCAGCAGCTTGACCGGGGATGCTGGCAATCAGCCCCAGCATTTT. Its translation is CASSLTGDAGNQPQHF.

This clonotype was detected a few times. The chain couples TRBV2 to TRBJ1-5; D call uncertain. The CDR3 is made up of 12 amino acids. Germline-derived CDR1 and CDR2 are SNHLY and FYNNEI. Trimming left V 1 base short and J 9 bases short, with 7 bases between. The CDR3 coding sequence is TGTGCCAGCAGTGAAGAAGTGTCGCCCCAGCATTTT. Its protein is CASSEEVSPQHF.

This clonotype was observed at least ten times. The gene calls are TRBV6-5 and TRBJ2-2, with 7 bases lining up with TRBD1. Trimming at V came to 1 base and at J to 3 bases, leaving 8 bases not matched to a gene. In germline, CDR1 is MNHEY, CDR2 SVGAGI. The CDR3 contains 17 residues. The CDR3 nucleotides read TGTGCCAGCAGTTACTACCCCCAGGGGGTCGACACCGGGGAGCTGTTTTTT. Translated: CASSYYPQGVDTGELFF.

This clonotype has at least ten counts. The CDR3 DNA reads as TGCGCCAGCAGCCAAACCGACAGGGGACCTCAAGAGACCCAGTACTTC. Amino acid sequence: CASSQTDRGPQETQYF. The chain carries TRBV4-3 and TRBJ2-5; TRBD1 matches 8 bases. V dropped 2 bases and J dropped 2; count of bases not matched to a gene: 7. Germline-derived CDR1 and CDR2 are LGHNA and YSLEER. CDR3 length: 16 residues.

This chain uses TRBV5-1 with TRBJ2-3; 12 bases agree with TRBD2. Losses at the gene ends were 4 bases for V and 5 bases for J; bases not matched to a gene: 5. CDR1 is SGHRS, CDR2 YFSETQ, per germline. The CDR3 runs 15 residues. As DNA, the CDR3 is TGCGCCAGCAGCCCCGGACTAGCGGGGCAAGATACGCAGTATTTT. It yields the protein CASSPGLAGQDTQYF.

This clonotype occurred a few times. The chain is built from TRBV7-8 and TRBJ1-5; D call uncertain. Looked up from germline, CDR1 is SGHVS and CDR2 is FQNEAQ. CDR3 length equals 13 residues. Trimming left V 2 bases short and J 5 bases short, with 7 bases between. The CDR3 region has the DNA TGTGCCAGCAGCTTAACTGTGGATCAGCCCCAGCATTTT. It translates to CASSLTVDQPQHF.

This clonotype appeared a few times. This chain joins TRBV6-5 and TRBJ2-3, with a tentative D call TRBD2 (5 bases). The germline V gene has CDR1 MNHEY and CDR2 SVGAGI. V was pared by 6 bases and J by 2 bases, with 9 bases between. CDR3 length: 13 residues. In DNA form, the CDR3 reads TGTGCCAGCAGGCTAGCACCCACAGATACGCAGTATTTT. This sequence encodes CASRLAPTDTQYF.